Each of the 3 T cell receptor beta chains below was sequenced from the same sample in a study of T-cell memory formation after mild COVID-19. A single record per CDR3 protein comes from TCRdb applying MiXCR to the 5' RACE reads. The sample gives approximately 250,000 distinct CDR3 sequences, around 16% of which show up once; about a fifth is in the top ten. Sequences were obtained from PBMCs or a T cell subset sorted from them (not recorded which). The receptors come from a young man who had mild COVID-19 (a few samples of this study predate the infection). Cell type and time point are not known.

This clonotype was found a few times. This sequence joins TRBV7-8 and TRBJ2-7; TRBD1 is a possible D gene (6 bases). In germline, CDR1 is SGHVS, CDR2 FQNEAQ. The CDR3 has 12 residues. V was trimmed by 5 bases and J by 6 bases, leaving 11 bases between them. The DNA for the CDR3 is TGTGCCAGCAGCGCACAGGGTGGCGAGCAGTACGTC. This translates into CASSAQGGEQYV.

This chain connects TRBV7-9 to TRBJ2-7; 10 nucleotides line up with TRBD1. This CDR3 spans 15 amino acids. V shed 2 bases, J shed 3 bases, and the junction held 4 bases outside the gene matches. Germline V gives CDR1 SEHNR, CDR2 FQNEAQ (reference sequence). DNA of the CDR3: TGTGCCAGCAGCTTACTAGGGACAGGGGACTACGAGCAGTACTTC. Protein product: CASSLLGTGDYEQYF.

This clonotype came up a few times. V and J are TRBV7-2 and TRBJ1-6; no reliable D call. The CDR3 has 14 residues. Germline V gives CDR1 SGHTA, CDR2 FQGNSA. With 1 base removed from V and 10 bases from J, the gap between germline ends came to 11 bases. The CDR3 sequence: CASSLGGLPSPLHF. CDR3 coding DNA: TGTGCCAGCAGCTTAGGAGGGCTCCCCTCACCCCTCCACTTT.